This T cell receptor beta chain emerged from a study of shared clonotypes between healthy human individuals. Study-level points and caveats: Researchers found naive subsets generally carried larger estimated richness than memory subsets.

As to this clone: Antigen specificity is unknown.

The DNA input per sorted-subset replicate PCR was roughly 0.2 ug, corresponding to some 27,000 T cell genomes. Original processing methods: ImmunoSEQ gave junction-only sequences without quality scores, so filtering differed. Produced via immunoSEQ multiplex PCR; TCRdb's table is partial and in-frame only. V and J calls and clone size follow that table, whereas D and trimming were derived from the DNA. The sample consists of about 2.4 million clones, 80% to 95% of them appearing once. With V trimmed by 1 base and J by 4 bases, 24 bases remained unmatched. This CDR3 has 21 residues. Germline loops: CDR1 SGHVS, CDR2 FNYEAQ.

Sequencing used naive CD4+ T cells from PBMCs. Documented subset: CD45RA+ positively selected. The TCR originated in a man aged 18 to 29 in good health. Some clones in this sample may be carry-over from other donors' samples. The gene calls are TRBV7-6 and TRBJ2-7; TRBD2 aligns across 8 bases. CDR3 bases: TGTGCCAGCAGCTTAGTCAGGGGAAGGGGAGGGCGGGAGGAGAGATCATACGAGCAGTACTTC. Its protein product is CASSLVRGRGGREERSYEQYF. Supplemented by reference TRBV7-6 and TRBJ2-7, the full variable domain reads GAGVSQSPRYKVTKRGQDVALRCDPISGHVSLYWYRQALGQGPEFLTYFNYEAQQDKSGLPNDRFSAERPEGSISTLTIQRTEQRDSAMYRCASSLVRGRGGREERSYEQYFGPGTRLTVT.